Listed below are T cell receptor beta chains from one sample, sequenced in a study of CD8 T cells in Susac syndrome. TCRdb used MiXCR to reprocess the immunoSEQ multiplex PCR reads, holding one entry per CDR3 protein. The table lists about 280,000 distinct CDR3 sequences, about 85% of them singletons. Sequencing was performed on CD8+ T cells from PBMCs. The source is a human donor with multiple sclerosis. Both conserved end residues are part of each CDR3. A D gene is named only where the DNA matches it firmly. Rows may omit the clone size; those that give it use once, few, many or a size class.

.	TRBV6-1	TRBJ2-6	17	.	TGTGCCACGACTGCGGGACAGTCTAACTCTGGGGCCAACGTCCTGACTTTC	CATTAGQSNSGANVLTF
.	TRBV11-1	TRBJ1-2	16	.	TGTGCCAGCAGCCCCCGTGGGGGGCAAACCATCTATGGCTACACCTTC	CASSPRGGQTIYGYTF
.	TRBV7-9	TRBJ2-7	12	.	TGTGCCAGCATGAGTTTATCTGAGGAGCAGTACTTC	CASMSLSEEQYF
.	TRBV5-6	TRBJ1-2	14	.	TGTGCCAGCAGCTTGGGGAGGGGTTCCTTGGGCTACACCTTC	CASSLGRGSLGYTF
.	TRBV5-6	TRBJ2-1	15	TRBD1	TGTGCCAGCAGCACCTATGGACAGGGGTACAATGAGCAGTTCTTC	CASSTYGQGYNEQFF
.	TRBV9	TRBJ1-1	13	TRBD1	TGTGCCAGCAGCGTCAAGGACAGGGCTGAAGCTTTCTTT	CASSVKDRAEAFF
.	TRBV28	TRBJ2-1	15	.	TGTGCCAGCAGGAGAGAGGGTTTAAGATACAATGAGCAGTTCTTC	CASRREGLRYNEQFF
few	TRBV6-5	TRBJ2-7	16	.	TGTGCCAGCAGTTACGGAGCTAGCGCTTACTCCTACGAGCAGTACTTC	CASSYGASAYSYEQYF
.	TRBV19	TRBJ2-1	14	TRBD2	TGTGCCAGCAGAAACCGACTAGCGAGTAATGAGCAGTTCTTC	CASRNRLASNEQFF
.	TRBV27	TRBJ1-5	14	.	TGTGCCAGCAGTTCCGTGGCGGGCAATCAGCCCCAGCATTTT	CASSSVAGNQPQHF
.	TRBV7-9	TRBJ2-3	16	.	TGTGCCAGCAGCAAGGGGCGACTAGGGTACACAGATACGCAGTATTTT	CASSKGRLGYTDTQYF
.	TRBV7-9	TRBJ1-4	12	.	TGTGCCAGCAGCTCGTCGGGGGAAAAACTGTTTTTT	CASSSSGEKLFF
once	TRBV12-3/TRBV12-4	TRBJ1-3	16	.	TGTGCCAGCAGTTTCCGTGGCATTCTCTCTGGAAACACCATATATTTT	CASSFRGILSGNTIYF
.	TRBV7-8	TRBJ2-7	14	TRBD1	TGTGCCAGCAGCTTCCGGGACAGGGGTTACGAGCAGTACTTC	CASSFRDRGYEQYF
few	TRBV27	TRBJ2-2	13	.	TGTGCCAGCAGTTTCGGAGGGATCGGGGAGCTGTTTTTT	CASSFGGIGELFF
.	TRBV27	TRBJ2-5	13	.	TGTGCCAGCAGTGACCCCCCAAGGGAGACCCAGTACTTC	CASSDPPRETQYF
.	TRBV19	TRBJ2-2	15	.	TGTGCCAGTAGTATCCTCATAGATTCTACCGGGGAGCTGTTTTTT	CASSILIDSTGELFF
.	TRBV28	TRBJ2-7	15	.	TGTGCCAGCAGTTTAAGTGTCGGCGGTCTCTACGAGCAGTACTTC	CASSLSVGGLYEQYF
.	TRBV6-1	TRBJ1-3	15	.	TGTGCCAGCAGGAGATCCGGGACCGCTGAAAACACCATATATTTT	CASRRSGTAENTIYF
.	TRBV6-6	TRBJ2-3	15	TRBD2	TGTGCCAGCAGGGGCGGGACTAGCGGGAGAGATACGCAGTATTTT	CASRGGTSGRDTQYF
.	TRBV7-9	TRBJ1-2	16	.	TGTGCCAGCAGCTTAGCCCTGTCCACACCCGATGATGGCTACACCTTC	CASSLALSTPDDGYTF
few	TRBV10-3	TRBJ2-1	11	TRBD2	TGTGCCATCGTAGCGGGAGCGGAGCAGTTCTTC	CAIVAGAEQFF
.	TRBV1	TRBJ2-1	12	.	TGCACCAGCGGGCTAGCGGACAATGAGCAGTTCTTC	CTSGLADNEQFF
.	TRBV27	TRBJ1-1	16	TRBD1	TGTGCCAGCAGTTTATCGACAGGGGGAGGTAAAGCTGAAGCTTTCTTT	CASSLSTGGGKAEAFF
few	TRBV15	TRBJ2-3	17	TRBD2	TGTGCCACCAGCAGAGATATGGGGGGGAGGGCCCGAGATACGCAGTATTTT	CATSRDMGGRARDTQYF